These T cell receptor beta chains were read from a single sample in a study of cytomegalovirus exposure and HLA in healthy donors. Assay used: immunoSEQ multiplex PCR; TCRdb lists only in-frame clones, some missing. The repertoire holds 150,000 to 200,000 clones, more than 75% seen once, with under 15% in the top ten. Sequenced sample: PBMCs. The receptor source for this set is a woman in her 40s in good health and CMV-seronegative. Both conserved end residues are part of each CDR3. A D gene is named only where the DNA matches it firmly. The listing skips clone size in some rows; elsewhere it reads once, few, many or a size class.

D gene: TRBD1; J gene: TRBJ1-2; V gene: TRBV7-3; clone size: once; CDR3 protein: CASSAQTGGGYTF; CDR3 DNA: TGTGCCAGCAGCGCTCAGACAGGGGGCGGCTACACCTTC
D gene: .; J gene: TRBJ2-1; V gene: TRBV2; clone size: .; CDR3 protein: CASSGPGEQFF; CDR3 DNA: TGTGCCAGCAGTGGCCCGGGTGAGCAGTTCTTC
D gene: TRBD2; J gene: TRBJ2-7; V gene: TRBV7-2; clone size: .; CDR3 protein: CASSPRTSASSYEQYF; CDR3 DNA: TGTGCCAGCAGCCCGCGGACTAGCGCGAGCTCCTACGAGCAGTACTTC
D gene: .; J gene: TRBJ2-3; V gene: TRBV9; clone size: .; CDR3 protein: CASSVAHGTDTQYF; CDR3 DNA: TGTGCCAGCAGCGTAGCACATGGCACAGATACGCAGTATTTT
D gene: TRBD2; J gene: TRBJ2-3; V gene: TRBV4-2; clone size: once; CDR3 protein: CASSRTSGGRSDTQYF; CDR3 DNA: TGTGCCAGCAGCCGAACTAGCGGGGGGAGGTCAGATACGCAGTATTTT
D gene: .; J gene: TRBJ2-5; V gene: TRBV5-1; clone size: .; CDR3 protein: CASSSAGLQETQYF; CDR3 DNA: TGCGCCAGCAGCTCCGCGGGCCTCCAAGAGACCCAGTACTTC
D gene: TRBD1; J gene: TRBJ2-2; V gene: TRBV7-9; clone size: few; CDR3 protein: CASSLRQGVTGELFF; CDR3 DNA: TGTGCCAGCAGCTTACGGCAGGGGGTCACCGGGGAGCTGTTTTTT
D gene: TRBD1; J gene: TRBJ1-2; V gene: TRBV28; clone size: .; CDR3 protein: CASSTQAGGHEGYTF; CDR3 DNA: TGTGCCAGCAGTACCCAAGCAGGGGGCCATGAGGGCTACACCTTC
D gene: TRBD1; J gene: TRBJ1-2; V gene: TRBV28; clone size: .; CDR3 protein: CASSLKDRGRPWF; CDR3 DNA: TGTGCCAGCAGTTTAAAGGACAGGGGGCGGCCTTGGTTC
D gene: TRBD1; J gene: TRBJ2-2; V gene: TRBV25-1; clone size: once; CDR3 protein: CASAPGQGDTGELFF; CDR3 DNA: TGTGCCAGCGCTCCGGGACAGGGGGACACCGGGGAGCTGTTTTTT
D gene: TRBD1; J gene: TRBJ1-1; V gene: TRBV5-5; clone size: once; CDR3 protein: CASINEPGQMNTEAFF; CDR3 DNA: TGTGCCAGCATTAATGAACCGGGACAGATGAACACTGAAGCTTTCTTT
D gene: TRBD1; J gene: TRBJ2-7; V gene: TRBV5-1; clone size: .; CDR3 protein: CASSPGQEYEQYF; CDR3 DNA: TGCGCCAGCAGCCCGGGACAGGAGTACGAGCAGTACTTC
D gene: .; J gene: TRBJ1-2; V gene: TRBV14; clone size: few; CDR3 protein: CASSPWTSKIYGYTF; CDR3 DNA: TGTGCCAGCAGCCCATGGACATCAAAGATTTATGGCTACACCTTC
D gene: .; J gene: TRBJ1-1; V gene: TRBV29-1; clone size: .; CDR3 protein: CSVVGGKVGTEAFF; CDR3 DNA: TGCAGCGTTGTTGGGGGGAAGGTAGGGACTGAAGCTTTCTTT
D gene: TRBD2; J gene: TRBJ2-4; V gene: TRBV6-1; clone size: .; CDR3 protein: CASSGERGGIQYF; CDR3 DNA: TGTGCCAGCAGCGGTGAGCGGGGTGGCATTCAGTACTTC
D gene: TRBD2; J gene: TRBJ2-4; V gene: TRBV2; clone size: .; CDR3 protein: CATKAGANIQYF; CDR3 DNA: TGTGCCACCAAAGCGGGAGCAAACATTCAGTACTTC
D gene: .; J gene: TRBJ2-5; V gene: TRBV7-9; clone size: .; CDR3 protein: CSSSPSGGYGETQYF; CDR3 DNA: TGTTCCAGCAGCCCATCAGGGGGGTACGGAGAGACCCAGTACTTC
D gene: TRBD1; J gene: TRBJ2-7; V gene: TRBV7-2; clone size: .; CDR3 protein: CASSLGGGGTGTYEQYF; CDR3 DNA: TGTGCCAGCAGCTTAGGCGGTGGGGGGACAGGGACTTACGAGCAGTACTTC
D gene: TRBD1; J gene: TRBJ2-7; V gene: TRBV19; clone size: .; CDR3 protein: CASSFFGTGLYEQYF; CDR3 DNA: TGTGCCAGTAGTTTCTTCGGGACAGGGCTCTACGAGCAGTACTTC
D gene: TRBD1; J gene: TRBJ1-2; V gene: TRBV27; clone size: .; CDR3 protein: CASSRYQGQTNYGYTF; CDR3 DNA: TGTGCCAGCAGTCGTTACCAGGGACAGACTAACTATGGCTACACCTTC
D gene: TRBD2; J gene: TRBJ2-1; V gene: TRBV4-2; clone size: .; CDR3 protein: CASSQVQREKGEQFF; CDR3 DNA: TGTGCCAGCAGCCAAGTTCAGCGGGAGAAAGGTGAGCAGTTCTTC
D gene: TRBD1; J gene: TRBJ1-3; V gene: TRBV6-1; clone size: few; CDR3 protein: CASSRDRGSGNTIYF; CDR3 DNA: TGTGCCAGCAGCCGCGACAGGGGCTCTGGAAACACCATATATTTT
D gene: TRBD2; J gene: TRBJ2-7; V gene: TRBV7-9; clone size: .; CDR3 protein: CSSSLAGGPYEQYF; CDR3 DNA: TGTTCCAGCAGTTTAGCGGGGGGTCCTTACGAGCAGTACTTC
D gene: .; J gene: TRBJ2-3; V gene: TRBV9; clone size: .; CDR3 protein: CASSVGPRGITDTQYF; CDR3 DNA: TGTGCCAGCAGCGTAGGCCCTAGGGGAATCACAGATACGCAGTATTTT
D gene: .; J gene: TRBJ2-1; V gene: TRBV4-1; clone size: .; CDR3 protein: CASSQARLALSNEQFF; CDR3 DNA: TGCGCCAGCAGCCAAGCAAGGCTAGCGCTTTCCAATGAGCAGTTCTTC
D gene: TRBD1; J gene: TRBJ1-5; V gene: TRBV2; clone size: .; CDR3 protein: CASSPTGGRQPQHF; CDR3 DNA: TGTGCCAGCAGTCCAACAGGGGGAAGACAGCCCCAGCATTTT
D gene: TRBD1; J gene: TRBJ2-1; V gene: TRBV10-3; clone size: .; CDR3 protein: CAISGGQYNEQFF; CDR3 DNA: TGTGCCATCAGTGGGGGACAGTACAATGAGCAGTTCTTC
D gene: TRBD1; J gene: TRBJ2-7; V gene: TRBV5-6; clone size: .; CDR3 protein: CASSSLAGTARDEQYF; CDR3 DNA: TGTGCCAGCAGCTCACTTGCCGGGACAGCTAGAGACGAGCAGTACTTC
D gene: TRBD1; J gene: TRBJ2-2; V gene: TRBV7-2; clone size: .; CDR3 protein: CASSLWDREGGELFF; CDR3 DNA: TGTGCCAGCAGCTTATGGGACAGGGAGGGCGGGGAGCTGTTTTTT
D gene: .; J gene: TRBJ1-1; V gene: TRBV27; clone size: .; CDR3 protein: CASGYAARNTEAFF; CDR3 DNA: TGTGCCAGCGGGTACGCGGCCAGGAACACTGAAGCTTTCTTT
D gene: .; J gene: TRBJ2-2; V gene: TRBV5-4; clone size: .; CDR3 protein: CASSPQGPGELFF; CDR3 DNA: TGTGCCAGCAGCCCACAGGGTCCCGGGGAGCTGTTTTTT
D gene: TRBD1; J gene: TRBJ2-1; V gene: TRBV7-2; clone size: .; CDR3 protein: CASSRRQGNYNEQFF; CDR3 DNA: TGTGCCAGCAGCCGACGACAGGGAAATTACAATGAGCAGTTCTTC
D gene: TRBD1; J gene: TRBJ2-4; V gene: TRBV11-2; clone size: .; CDR3 protein: CASSFTGGLAKNIQYF; CDR3 DNA: TGTGCCAGCAGCTTCACAGGGGGGTTAGCCAAAAACATTCAGTACTTC
D gene: .; J gene: TRBJ2-3; V gene: TRBV7-9; clone size: once; CDR3 protein: CSSSSLGDTQYF; CDR3 DNA: TGTTCCAGCAGCTCCCTAGGAGATACGCAGTATTTT
D gene: TRBD2; J gene: TRBJ2-2; V gene: TRBV11-3; clone size: .; CDR3 protein: CASSSGTSGRAGTGELFF; CDR3 DNA: TGTGCCAGCAGCTCGGGGACTAGCGGGAGGGCCGGCACCGGGGAGCTGTTTTTT